This T cell receptor beta chain was profiled in a study of T cells in Graves' hyperthyroidism and ophthalmopathy. Study results and limitations: Most clonotypes expanded in the thyroid (above 0.001) were also present in blood.

The V and J ends lost 5 bases and 5 bases, in that order; junction bases with no gene match: 13. Germline lookup yields CDR1 MRHNA and CDR2 SNTAGT. The CDR3 has 17 residues. In regard to this clonotype: Antigen: not known.

Stable hyperthyroidism: no ophthalmopathy progression over 18 months of follow-up. RNA transcripts gave rise to amplified TCR beta CDR3 regions. The TCR CDR3 was amplified in a first-round RT-PCR using the HTBI primer set. In TCRdb, the multiplex PCR reads were re-called with MiXCR into one record per CDR3 protein. The sample lists over 700,000 distinct CDR3 sequences; roughly 40% were seen once. Source material: blood. The chain is built from TRBV6-4 and TRBJ1-1; 11 nucleotides align to TRBD1. The clonotype originates from a man aged 18-30 years with Graves' hyperthyroidism. The CDR3 DNA follows: TGTGCCAGCAGTCGACGGAGGACAGGGGGCGAGAAAACTGAAGCTTTCTTT. Amino acids: CASSRRRTGGEKTEAFF.